A single TCR beta chain is shown here with its context. V lost 4 bases, J lost 2 bases, and 7 bases stayed unmatched. Germline values: CDR1 SGHNT, CDR2 YYREEE (reference sequence). There are 18 residues in the CDR3. This sample is drawn from a study of control samples from healthy donors and cancer patients. Here immunoSEQ multiplex PCR was the method, and the copy in TCRdb shows in-frame clones only, minus some. In the table there are around 100,000 clones, 85% to 90% of which are singletons. Sequencing input: blood. V and J are TRBV5-4 and TRBJ2-1; 15 bases agree with TRBD2. The clonotype was recovered from a man aged 25-40 years in good health. The CDR3 nucleotides read TGTGCCAGCAGCCCCACTTGGACTAGCGGGAGGGCCTACAATGAGCAGTTCTTC. Translating it yields CASSPTWTSGRAYNEQFF.